A single sample gave rise to the 29 T cell receptor beta chains below, sequenced in a study of shared clonotypes between healthy human individuals. Naive-designated CD8 cells lacked CD45RO, were positively enriched for CCR7, and omitted terminally differentiated effector memory CD45RA+ cells. TCRdb's copy holds only in-frame clones and misses some; the assay was immunoSEQ multiplex PCR. The sample comprises roughly 1,800,000 clones, approximately 95% of which are singletons, and 1% to 1.5% rests with the top ten. The sequenced sample consisted of naive CD8+ T cells sorted from blood. These receptors were collected from a man aged 18 to 35 in good health.

The chain combines TRBV27 with TRBJ1-5, with D unresolved. This CDR3 spans 15 amino acids. Germline lookup yields CDR1 MNHEY and CDR2 SMNVEV (reference sequence). V lost 6 bases to trimming and J lost 0 bases, with 12 bases between them. The CDR3 nucleotides read TGTGCCAGCAGCCTGGGTATATTTAGCAATCAGCCCCAGCATTTT. It specifies CASSLGIFSNQPQHF.

The rearrangement uses TRBV25-1 and TRBJ2-3, with a tentative D call TRBD2 (6 bases). There are 15 residues in the CDR3. Germline values: CDR1 MGHDK, CDR2 SYGVNS. Trimming pared 5 bases from V and 0 bases from J, leaving 12 bases between. CDR3 sequence reads: CASSYAGSSTDTQYF. The CDR3 DNA is TGTGCCAGCAGTTACGCGGGATCTAGCACAGATACGCAGTATTTT.

The V and J genes are TRBV5-8 and TRBJ1-2; a possible D gene is TRBD1 (5 bases). This CDR3 has 18 amino acids. V shed 4 bases and J shed 1 base, with 23 bases lying between them. Germline CDR1 and CDR2: SGHTS and YDEGEE. The CDR3 DNA is TGTGCCAGCAGCCGTTCTTTCTTCTCGCAGGGAGTTAACTATGGCTACACCTTC. Translation gives CASSRSFFSQGVNYGYTF.

V and J are TRBV28 and TRBJ2-1; either TRBD1 or TRBD2 may supply D (5 bases each). V was cut by 4 bases and J by 0 bases, with 16 bases left in between. CDR3 length equals 17 residues. CDR1 and CDR2 from the germline V gene are MDHEN and SYDVKM. DNA for the CDR3: TGTGCCAGCAGTTCTCCGCCCGGGACCGTCTCCTACAATGAGCAGTTCTTC. Translating gives CASSSPPGTVSYNEQFF. Drawing the rest from reference TRBV28 and TRBJ2-1, the complete variable domain is DVKVTQSSRYLVKRTGEKVFLECVQDMDHENMFWYRQDPGLGLRLIYFSYDVKMKEKGDIPEGYSVSREKKERFSLILESASTNQTSMYLCASSSPPGTVSYNEQFFGPGTRLTVL.

The rearrangement uses TRBV11-2 and TRBJ2-7; perhaps D is TRBD1 or TRBD2 (6 bases each). This CDR3 has 14 amino acids. The V gene's germline CDR1 is SGHAT and CDR2 FQNNGV. The ends were cut back, 2 bases at V and 5 bases at J, with 13 bases in the middle. For the CDR3, the DNA is TGTGCCAGCAGCTTACGGCCGGGGGCGGACGAGCAGTACTTC. The encoded protein is CASSLRPGADEQYF.

The chain uses TRBV11-2 and TRBJ1-3, with D uncertain. The CDR3 has 14 residues. The germline V gene encodes CDR1 SGHAT and CDR2 FQNNGV. V was cut by 4 bases and J by 2 bases, with 9 bases left in between. The CDR3 nucleotides read TGTGCCAGCAGCTACTCTGGGGCTGGAAACACCATATATTTT. It encodes CASSYSGAGNTIYF.

The chain couples TRBV25-1 to TRBJ2-3; D is perhaps TRBD2 (6 bases). Trimming took off 2 bases at V and 3 bases at J, with 15 bases between the two ends. The CDR3 sequence is 16 residues long. Germline assignment: CDR1 MGHDK and CDR2 SYGVNS. The CDR3 here is CASSEALGRTTDTQYF. For the CDR3, the DNA is TGTGCCAGCAGTGAAGCCCTTGGGAGGACGACAGATACGCAGTATTTT. The full variable domain, in which reference TRBV25-1 and TRBJ2-3 provide the parts outside the CDR3, is EADIYQTPRYLVIGTGKKITLECSQTMGHDKMYWYQQDPGMELHLIHYSYGVNSTEKGDLSSESTVSRIRTEHFPLTLESARPSHTSQYLCASSEALGRTTDTQYFGPGTRLTVL.

The V and J genes are TRBV5-1 and TRBJ2-7, with D maybe TRBD2 (6 bases). Germline values: CDR1 SGHRS, CDR2 YFSETQ. CDR3 length: 17 residues. Trimming pared 2 bases from V and 2 bases from J, leaving 20 bases between. This chain's CDR3 is CASSLAAPLGTPYEQYF. As DNA, the CDR3 is TGCGCCAGCAGCTTAGCGGCGCCTCTCGGGACTCCCTACGAGCAGTACTTC.

As concerns this clone: Other DNA sequences from this sample encode an identical CDR3 as well. The V and J genes are TRBV4-3 and TRBJ2-3; D gene uncertain. V was trimmed by 0 bases and J by 6 bases, leaving 7 bases between them. There are 13 residues in the CDR3. The germline V gene encodes CDR1 LGHNA and CDR2 YSLEER. CDR3 residues: CASSQEGSDTQYF. CDR3 nucleotides: TGCGCCAGCAGCCAAGAGGGGTCGGATACGCAGTATTTT.

The CDR3 DNA sequence: TGTGCCAGCAGCACAGAGGTAATAGCGGGCACAGATACGCAGTATTTT. This gives the protein CASSTEVIAGTDTQYF. This rearrangement joins TRBV11-1 to TRBJ2-3; possible D gene TRBD2, 6 bases. In germline, CDR1 is SGHAT, CDR2 FQDESV (reference sequence). V gave up 5 bases and J gave up 1 base, with 16 bases separating them. The CDR3 is 16 residues long.

Notes on this clone: Other DNA sequences of this sample code for an identical CDR3. The V call is TRBV19, the J call TRBJ1-3; D is unresolved. With 2 bases removed from V and 0 bases from J, the gap between germline ends came to 5 bases. The CDR3 consists of 14 residues. In germline, CDR1 is LNHDA, CDR2 SQIVND (reference sequence). As DNA, the CDR3 is TGTGCCAGTAGTATACTGGGCTCTGGAAACACCATATATTTT. Translating gives CASSILGSGNTIYF.

This chain uses TRBV6-1 with TRBJ2-7, with 11 bases fitting TRBD1. Trimming removed 5 bases from V and 5 bases from J; junction bases left unmatched: 2. The CDR3 loop spans 13 amino acids. Germline V CDR1 and CDR2: MNHNS, SASEGT. The DNA of the CDR3 is TGTGCCAGCAGTTGGACAGGGGGCAACGAGCAGTACTTC. As protein: CASSWTGGNEQYF.

This chain connects TRBV19 to TRBJ1-1, with 8 positions matching TRBD1. Germline CDR1 is LNHDA and CDR2 is SQIVND (reference sequence). This CDR3 region has 14 residues. V lost 3 bases to trimming and J lost 5 bases; unmatched junction nucleotides: 5. This CDR3 reads CASSIQGAATEAFF. CDR3 DNA: TGTGCCAGTAGTATCCAGGGGGCCGCGACTGAAGCTTTCTTT.

The chain is built from TRBV6-7 and TRBJ1-3, with TRBD1 matching over 7 bases. TRBV6-7 is an ORF for which the function is uncertain. After removal of 6 bases from V and 0 bases from J, the junction contained 2 bases not matched to a gene. The length of the CDR3 is 14 residues. The CDR3 nucleotides read TGTGCCAGCAGGAGACAGGGCTCTGGAAACACCATATATTTT. Translating it yields CASRRQGSGNTIYF.

V and J are TRBV14 and TRBJ2-3; 8 bases are a match to TRBD2. Germline V gene data show CDR1 as SGHDN and CDR2 as FVKESK. This CDR3 has 15 residues. The trim removed 3 bases at V and 2 bases at J, leaving 4 bases unmatched. CDR3 region: CASSQTGGITDTQYF. The CDR3 bases are TGTGCCAGCAGCCAGACGGGGGGGATCACAGATACGCAGTATTTT.

V is TRBV27 and J is TRBJ1-2, with D perhaps TRBD1 (6 bases). The V end lost 5 bases, the J end lost 4 bases, and 14 bases lay between the germline ends. The V gene's germline CDR1 is MNHEY and CDR2 SMNVEV (reference sequence). CDR3 length: 14 amino acids. CDR3 sequence: CASSEGQRRYGYTF. CDR3 sequence (DNA): TGTGCCAGCAGTGAAGGACAGAGGCGCTATGGCTACACCTTC.

The chain has TRBV4-1 and TRBJ2-3; tentative D call: TRBD2 (6 bases). In germline, CDR1 is MGHRA, CDR2 YSYEKL. CDR3 length: 17 residues. V was pared by 0 bases and J by 1 base, with 14 bases between. For the CDR3, the DNA is TGCGCCAGCAGCCAAGAGCCTCGGGGCGGGGGCACAGATACGCAGTATTTT. Translating gives CASSQEPRGGGTDTQYF.

This chain connects TRBV29-1 to TRBJ2-7, with a possible D match to TRBD1 (5 bases). V was cut by 7 bases and J by 2 bases, with 12 bases left in between. The CDR3 sequence is 12 residues long. Germline assignment: CDR1 SQVTM and CDR2 ANQGSEA. As DNA, the CDR3 is TGCAGCGCAACGACAGTCACCTACGAGCAGTACTTC. Translating it yields CSATTVTYEQYF.

The chain joins TRBV29-1 to TRBJ2-2, with a tentative D call TRBD1 (6 bases). With 1 base removed from V and 4 bases from J, the gap between germline ends came to 7 bases. Germline V gives CDR1 SQVTM, CDR2 ANQGSEA. The CDR3 length is 13 residues. In nucleotides, the CDR3 is TGCAGCGTTGAAGGACAGGTCACCGGGGAGCTGTTTTTT. This translates into CSVEGQVTGELFF.

The genes are TRBV19 and TRBJ2-4; a weak D match, TRBD2 (6 bases). The CDR3 extends over 15 amino acids. The V gene's germline CDR1 is LNHDA and CDR2 SQIVND (reference sequence). Deletions cut 1 base from V and 2 bases from J, with 9 bases between. The CDR3 protein is CASSIAGLPKNIQYF. In DNA form, the CDR3 reads TGTGCCAGTAGTATAGCGGGACTCCCCAAAAACATTCAGTACTTC.

Note on this clone: The sample contains more than one DNA sequence encoding this CDR3. The gene calls are TRBV7-9 and TRBJ2-2; D is perhaps TRBD2 (6 bases). The V gene's germline CDR1 is SEHNR and CDR2 FQNEAQ (reference sequence). The V gene lost 0 bases and the J gene lost 5 bases, with 7 bases spanning the gap. The CDR3 extends over 14 amino acids. The CDR3 reads CASSLAGGTGELFF. The CDR3 bases are TGTGCCAGCAGCTTAGCGGGAGGTACCGGGGAGCTGTTTTTT.

The CDR3 spells CSAEELETQYF. DNA of the CDR3: TGCAGTGCTGAGGAGCTAGAGACCCAGTACTTC. This chain links TRBV20-1 with TRBJ2-5; D is undetermined. The CDR3 is 11 amino acids. The germline gives CDR1 DFQATT, CDR2 SNEGSKA (reference sequence). Between the trimmed V and J ends, which lost 5 bases and 4 bases, there was a span of 8 bases.

The sample holds one count of this clone. The sample holds other DNA sequences that translate to the same CDR3. This chain links TRBV7-6 with TRBJ2-7, with a tentative D call TRBD2 (5 bases). This CDR3 spans 13 amino acids. Germline V gene data show CDR1 as SGHVS and CDR2 as FNYEAQ. Trimming removed 0 bases at V and 3 bases at J, with 6 bases between. The CDR3 loop is CASSLAGDYEQYF. The CDR3 DNA sequence: TGTGCCAGCAGCTTAGCGGGAGACTACGAGCAGTACTTC.

The genes are TRBV6-6 and TRBJ2-7, with D possibly matching TRBD1 (5 bases). The CDR3 extends over 13 amino acids. With 2 bases removed from V and 2 bases from J, the gap between germline ends came to 7 bases. Germline V CDR1 and CDR2: MNHNY, SVGAGI (reference sequence). The CDR3, as DNA: TGTGCCAGCAGTTACGACAGTACCTACGAGCAGTACTTC. It codes for CASSYDSTYEQYF.

The chain carries TRBV5-6 and TRBJ1-5; no firm D call. From germline, CDR1 is SGHDT and CDR2 YYEEEE. This CDR3 has 15 residues. Trimming stripped 1 base from V and 3 bases from J, with 11 bases between. CDR3 DNA sequence: TGTGCCAGCAGCTTGATTGCGAATCCCAATCAGCCCCAGCATTTT. Translation gives CASSLIANPNQPQHF.

The rearrangement links TRBV30 to TRBJ1-1; D unresolved. This CDR3 contains 14 residues. The V gene's germline CDR1 is GTSNPN and CDR2 SVGIG (reference sequence). V was cut by 3 bases and J by 1 base, with 12 bases left in between. In DNA, the CDR3 is TGTGCCTGGAGCGGGAGGCAGACGAACACTGAAGCTTTCTTT. Translated, it gives CAWSGRQTNTEAFF.

J is TRBJ1-1 and V is TRBV5-1, with no clear D. Between the trimmed V and J ends, which lost 0 bases and 1 base, there was a span of 13 bases. CDR3 length: 16 residues. CDR1 is SGHRS and CDR2 is YFSETQ in the germline V gene. The CDR3 here is CASSLGYGLGNTEAFF. CDR3 coding DNA: TGCGCCAGCAGCTTGGGGTACGGCCTGGGGAACACTGAAGCTTTCTTT.

V gene TRBV11-3 combines with J gene TRBJ2-3, with a weak D call TRBD2 (5 bases). Germline loops: CDR1 SGHNT, CDR2 YENEEA. The CDR3 has 13 residues. The V gene lost 4 bases and the J gene lost 6 bases, with 11 bases spanning the gap. CDR3 sequence: CASSSRGEDTQYF. CDR3 nucleotide sequence: TGTGCCAGCAGCTCTCGGGGAGAGGATACGCAGTATTTT.

V gene TRBV14 combines with J gene TRBJ1-2; no definite D call. The CDR3 contains 13 residues. Germline loops: CDR1 SGHDN, CDR2 FVKESK. Trimming left V 0 bases short and J 3 bases short, with 5 bases between. CDR3 in DNA: TGTGCCAGCAGCCAAGATTGGGACTATGGCTACACCTTC. Residues: CASSQDWDYGYTF.